This is a list of T cell receptor beta chains from one sample in a study of CD8+CD57+ T cells in acquired aplastic anemia. TCRdb re-called the reads through MiXCR, storing one row per CDR3 protein. The profile shows hundreds of thousands of distinct CDR3 sequences, roughly 64% of them singletons. Sequenced: sorted CD4+, CD8+, or CD8+CD57+ T cells (not recorded which) from PBMCs. All receptors come from a human donor in good health, serving as a control. CDR3s include the opening cysteine and the closing phenylalanine or tryptophan. D genes are given only for firm matches. Clone size is stated in some rows and not others, as once, few, many or a class when expanded.

v_gene,d_gene,abundance,j_gene,CDR3nt,CDR3aa
TRBV20-1,NA,NA,TRBJ2-5,TGCAGTGCTAGAGCCATTGTCACAGTAGGAGAGACCCAGTACTTC,CSARAIVTVGETQYF
TRBV6-5,TRBD2,few,TRBJ2-1,TGTGCCAGCAGTTACTCGACGACTAGCGGGAGAAGCTCCTACAATGAGCAGTTCTTC,CASSYSTTSGRSSYNEQFF
TRBV27,NA,many,TRBJ1-2,TGTGCCAGCAGTTTAAGGCACGGGCTCGGAGGCTACACCTTC,CASSLRHGLGGYTF
TRBV12-3/TRBV12-4,NA,once,TRBJ1-4,TGTGCCAGCAGTCCAAGCCCCTCCTTTATCGGGGGTGAAAAACTGTTTTTT,CASSPSPSFIGGEKLFF
TRBV6-6,NA,NA,TRBJ2-7,TGTGCCAGCAGAACCCCTGAAACCTACGAGCAGTACTTC,CASRTPETYEQYF
TRBV7-2,NA,NA,TRBJ2-2,TGTGCCAGCAGCTTGGAAGGGAATGGCGGGGAGCTGTTTTTT,CASSLEGNGGELFF
TRBV2,TRBD2,NA,TRBJ2-3,TGTGCCAGCAGGCCGGGGCTAGCGGGGGGCACAGATACGCAGTATTTT,CASRPGLAGGTDTQYF
TRBV7-2,NA,NA,TRBJ1-4,TGTGCCAGCAGCCCAAGCTCGGGGACCGACAAGCAGTACCTGTTTTTT,CASSPSSGTDKQYLFF
TRBV12-3/TRBV12-4,TRBD1,once,TRBJ1-6,TGTGCTAGTAGTTTAGTAGGGGACAGTAATTCACCCCTCCACTTT,CASSLVGDSNSPLHF
TRBV6-6,NA,many,TRBJ1-1,TGTGCCAGCAGTTACTCACAGGGAATGAACACTGAAGCTTTCTTT,CASSYSQGMNTEAFF
TRBV7-2,TRBD1,NA,TRBJ2-3,TGTGCCAGCAGCTCACCAGGGGGCGCGAAGAACACTGAAACGCAGTATTTT,CASSSPGGAKNTETQYF
TRBV19,NA,NA,TRBJ1-2,TGTGCCAGTAGTATTTTTCAGGGAGGCGGCTACACCTTC,CASSIFQGGGYTF
TRBV4-3,TRBD1,many,TRBJ1-2,TGCGCCAGCAGCCAAGATTTGGGACAGACTAACTATGGCTACACCTTC,CASSQDLGQTNYGYTF
TRBV7-9,NA,NA,TRBJ2-5,TGTGCCAGCAGCTTGGGGATGGGGGTCCAAGAGACCCAGTACTTC,CASSLGMGVQETQYF
TRBV4-1,NA,many,TRBJ2-7,TGCGCCAGCAGCCGTAGGGCGGCACGCTCCTACGAGCAGTACTTC,CASSRRAARSYEQYF
TRBV24-1,NA,NA,TRBJ2-1,TGTGCCACCAGTGGTGCGACTGGGTACAATGAGCAGTTCTTC,CATSGATGYNEQFF
TRBV7-6,NA,NA,TRBJ1-1,TGTGCCAGCAGCTTAGCGGTGGGGGGCAGGGAAGCCTACTTT,CASSLAVGGREAYF
TRBV29-1,TRBD1,NA,TRBJ2-7,TGCAGCGTTGTGTCTAGAGACAGGGGTGGTCTCGAGCAGTACTTC,CSVVSRDRGGLEQYF
TRBV25-1,NA,NA,TRBJ1-3,TGTGCCAGCAGTGAATCCCTAAGGCGACCTGGAAACACAATATATTTT,CASSESLRRPGNTIYF
TRBV7-9,TRBD1,NA,TRBJ1-5,TGTGCCAGCAGCTTGGCCGGGACAGACGCCTATAATCCACATTTT,CASSLAGTDAYNPHF
TRBV7-6,NA,NA,TRBJ2-5,TGTGCCAGCAGCTTAGCGGCCGTAGCCTACGAGCAGTACCAGTACTTC,CASSLAAVAYEQYQYF
TRBV11-2,NA,NA,TRBJ1-1,TGTGCCAGCAGCCCCGGTTCGGCGAACACTGAAGCTTTCTTT,CASSPGSANTEAFF
TRBV2,TRBD2,NA,TRBJ2-7,TGTGCCAGCAGCGAATACACGGGGAGGGTCGAGCAGTACTTC,CASSEYTGRVEQYF
TRBV2,NA,NA,TRBJ2-7,TGTGCCAGCAGTGTGGGACCAGGGGCCGAGCAGTACTTC,CASSVGPGAEQYF
TRBV18,NA,many,TRBJ2-5,TGTGCCAGCTCACCAGGGGAAAGGCGCCAAGAGACCCAGTACTTC,CASSPGERRQETQYF
TRBV9,NA,NA,TRBJ2-1,TGCGCCAGCAGCCAGATCGGGGGATGTAGGGAGCAGTTCTTC,CASSQIGGCREQFF
TRBV7-8,NA,NA,TRBJ2-3,TGTGCCAGCAGCGTAGCGGCAGGTTTGAGAGAGACGCAGTATTTT,CASSVAAGLRETQYF
TRBV7-2,NA,NA,TRBJ2-1,NA,CASSRGGETQYFGF
TRBV5-1,TRBD1,NA,TRBJ2-5,TGCGCCAGCAGCTACCGACAGGGGAAAGAGACCCAGTACTTC,CASSYRQGKETQYF
TRBV5-4,NA,NA,TRBJ1-6,TGTGCCAGCAGCTTCGATAATGTCGGGGATTCACCCCTCCACTTT,CASSFDNVGDSPLHF
TRBV5-1,NA,NA,TRBJ2-5,TGCGCCAGCAGCTTGGGATTTGGCAGGGCCGCTCGCGGGGAGACCCAGTACTTC,CASSLGFGRAARGETQYF
TRBV5-1,NA,many,TRBJ1-6,TGCGCCAGCAGCTTGGTTGACCAGCGAGGTAATTCACCCCTCCACTTT,CASSLVDQRGNSPLHF
TRBV7-2,NA,NA,TRBJ1-5,TGTGCCAGCAGCTTGGCGAAGGGGGGCTTAAAGCAGTCCCAGCATTTT,CASSLAKGGLKQSQHF
TRBV7-3,NA,NA,TRBJ1-2,TGTGCCAGCAGCTTATTAGGACAAGGGGATGGCTACACCTTC,CASSLLGQGDGYTF
TRBV6-5,NA,many,TRBJ2-1,TGTGCCAGCAGCCAAACAGGTGGGGGCCAGTTGAGGAATGAGCAGTTCTTC,CASSQTGGGQLRNEQFF
TRBV5-1,NA,NA,TRBJ2-1,TGTGCCAGCAGCTTGTGGATCGAAAACTTCAATGAGCAGTTCTTC,CASSLWIENFNEQFF
TRBV5-4,NA,many,TRBJ2-5,TGTGCCAGCAGCTTGACAGTGATGGAAGAGACCCAGTACTTC,CASSLTVMEETQYF
TRBV11-2,TRBD2,NA,TRBJ2-3,TGCGCCAGCAGCCAACTACCAGCGGGGGGGCAAACAGATACGCAGTATTTT,CASSQLPAGGQTDTQYF
TRBV5-1,NA,NA,TRBJ2-2,TGTGCCAGCAGCTTGGGGCAGGGATTCACCGGGGAGCTGTTTTTT,CASSLGQGFTGELFF
TRBV7-2,NA,NA,TRBJ1-2,TGTGCCAGCAGGATAACAGGCGACCCACCCTTTGGCTACACCTTC,CASRITGDPPFGYTF
TRBV7-7,NA,once,TRBJ2-5,TGTGCCAGCAGCAGCACTAGTTACGAGACCCAGTACTTC,CASSSTSYETQYF
TRBV7-9,NA,NA,TRBJ1-5,TGTGCCAGCAGTCGGCGCGGACGGACCGAACAGCATTTT,CASSRRGRTEQHF
TRBV7-9,NA,NA,TRBJ2-7,TGTGCCAGCAGCTTAGGTGGGCCGGGGTTGACCTACGACCAGTACTTC,CASSLGGPGLTYDQYF
TRBV12-3/TRBV12-4,TRBD1,NA,TRBJ2-5,TGTGCCAGCAGTTTTCGGACAGGGCAAGAGACCCAGTACTTC,CASSFRTGQETQYF
TRBV9,NA,NA,TRBJ2-3,TGTGCCAGCAGCGGAGGGCCTGACGCGAACACTGAAGAGTATTTT,CASSGGPDANTEEYF
TRBV5-1,NA,NA,TRBJ2-7,TGCGCCAGCAGCCGAGCAAGGGCGGGGGCGCAGTACTTC,CASSRARAGAQYF
TRBV12-3/TRBV12-4,NA,many,TRBJ2-1,TGTGCCAGCAGTTTTCGCGGGGGGCAGGGGGCCCGAAATGAGCAGTTCTTC,CASSFRGGQGARNEQFF
TRBV29-1,NA,NA,TRBJ2-2,TGCAGTGCTGCTAGGTGGAGGGCCACCGGGGAGCTGTTTTTT,CSAARWRATGELFF
TRBV18,TRBD1,many,TRBJ2-7,TGTGCCAGCTCACCACCGGGACAGGGATCCTACGAGCAGTACTTC,CASSPPGQGSYEQYF
TRBV12-3/TRBV12-4,NA,NA,TRBJ1-5,TGTGCCAGCAGTATCGCGGGGGACAATCAGCCCCAGCATTTT,CASSIAGDNQPQHF
TRBV7-9,NA,NA,TRBJ2-3,TGTGCCAGCAGCTCGATGGCGTCCCAAGAGCCCCAGTACACAGATACGCAGTATTTT,CASSSMASQEPQYTDTQYF
TRBV7-2,NA,many,TRBJ2-1,TGTGCCAGCAGCCGCGACAGGCTCTCCTACAATGAGCAGTTCTTC,CASSRDRLSYNEQFF
TRBV19,TRBD1,NA,TRBJ1-3,TGTGCCAGTAGTATAGGACAGGGGATCTCTGGAAACACCATATATTTT,CASSIGQGISGNTIYF
TRBV5-4,NA,NA,TRBJ1-2,TGTGCCAGCAGCCCGCAGAGAAATCAGCCCACCTTC,CASSPQRNQPTF
TRBV7-2,TRBD1,many,TRBJ2-7,TGTGCCAGCAGCCCCCAAACGACAGGGCCGGCCTACGAGCAGTACTTC,CASSPQTTGPAYEQYF
TRBV7-2,NA,NA,TRBJ1-2,TGTGCCAGCAGCAGAGGAGACAGCTACATAGACTCTGGGTACACCTTC,CASSRGDSYIDSGYTF
TRBV9,NA,many,TRBJ1-6,TGTGCCAGCAGCGTAGTAGGGGGTCCCCTCCACTTT,CASSVVGGPLHF
TRBV6-2/TRBV6-3,TRBD1,NA,TRBJ2-7,TGTGCCAGCAGTTACGGGACAGGGATCAACGAGCAGTACTTC,CASSYGTGINEQYF
TRBV12-3/TRBV12-4,NA,NA,TRBJ2-7,TGTGCCAGCAGTGTTTGGGACAAGAACTACGAGCAGTACTTC,CASSVWDKNYEQYF
TRBV7-9,TRBD1,once,TRBJ1-4,TGTGCCAGCAGCCCAGCGGGAGGGACAGGGAATGAAAAACTGTTTTTT,CASSPAGGTGNEKLFF